The rows below give T cell receptor beta chains drawn from one sample of a study of cytomegalovirus exposure and HLA in healthy donors. The table came from immunoSEQ multiplex PCR; TCRdb's copy has only in-frame clones and leaves some out. The sample carries about 190,000 clones, roughly 84% recorded once. Sequencing input: PBMCs. These receptors all stem from a man aged 18-30 years in good health and CMV-seropositive. Both conserved end residues are part of each CDR3. Each record gives: V gene, D gene, clone size, J gene, CDR3 DNA, CDR3 protein. The D gene is left open where the match is weak. Rows may omit the clone size; those that give it use once, few, many or a size class.

V: TRBV4-2; D: TRBD1; size: .; J: TRBJ1-1; DNA: TGTGCCAGCAGCCAAGAATTAGGGGGCACTGGGGCCACTGAAGCTTTCTTT; CDR3: CASSQELGGTGATEAFF
V: TRBV7-2; D: TRBD2; size: .; J: TRBJ2-7; DNA: TGTGCCAGCAGCCCCACTAGGGCGGGAGCCGCCTACGAGCAGTACTTC; CDR3: CASSPTRAGAAYEQYF
V: TRBV10-3; D: TRBD2; size: once; J: TRBJ2-1; DNA: TGTGCCATCAGAACTAGCGGGAGGGTAAATGAGCAGTTCTTC; CDR3: CAIRTSGRVNEQFF
V: TRBV19; D: .; size: .; J: TRBJ1-1; DNA: TGTGCCAGTAGTAGCGCGGGCGGACCCTCGAACGCCGCTGAAGCTTTCTTT; CDR3: CASSSAGGPSNAAEAFF
V: TRBV28; D: TRBD1; size: .; J: TRBJ2-1; DNA: TGTGCCAGCAGTTTACTCGGACAGGGATATGAGCAGTTCTTC; CDR3: CASSLLGQGYEQFF
V: TRBV5-6; D: .; size: once; J: TRBJ1-3; DNA: TGTGCCAGCAGCTTGGCCCTAGAAAGCTCTGGAAACACCATATATTTT; CDR3: CASSLALESSGNTIYF
V: TRBV5-1; D: TRBD2; size: .; J: TRBJ2-1; DNA: TGCGCCAGCAGCTTTGGCTCAGCGGGAAACAATGAGCAGTTCTTC; CDR3: CASSFGSAGNNEQFF
V: TRBV15; D: .; size: .; J: TRBJ2-2; DNA: TGTGCCACCAGCACCCGACTGAACACCGGGGAGCTGTTTTTT; CDR3: CATSTRLNTGELFF
V: TRBV25-1; D: .; size: .; J: TRBJ2-1; DNA: TGTGCCAGCAGGTCCAGGACTAACTACAATGAGCAGTTCTTC; CDR3: CASRSRTNYNEQFF
V: TRBV5-5; D: TRBD1; size: .; J: TRBJ2-1; DNA: TGTGCCAGCAGCCATAGGGGACAGGGGAACAATGAGCAGTTCTTC; CDR3: CASSHRGQGNNEQFF
V: TRBV4-2; D: .; size: .; J: TRBJ2-1; DNA: TGTGCCAGCAGCCAAGTAGGAGGGAGCTCCTACAATGAGCAGTTCTTC; CDR3: CASSQVGGSSYNEQFF
V: TRBV4-1; D: TRBD1; size: .; J: TRBJ1-5; DNA: TGCGCCAGCAGCCCTTTATACAGGGGAAGGGGGCAGCCCCAGCATTTT; CDR3: CASSPLYRGRGQPQHF
V: TRBV6-4; D: .; size: .; J: TRBJ2-3; DNA: TGTGCCACCAGTCGCGCTGGCGGTGCCACAGATACGCAGTATTTT; CDR3: CATSRAGGATDTQYF
V: TRBV6-6; D: .; size: .; J: TRBJ2-2; DNA: TGTGCCAGCAGTTATCACTACACCGGGGAGCTGTTTTTT; CDR3: CASSYHYTGELFF
V: TRBV18; D: .; size: .; J: TRBJ2-7; DNA: TGTGCCAGCTCACCCCTCGGAGGGGGCAACGAGCAGTACTTC; CDR3: CASSPLGGGNEQYF
V: TRBV30; D: TRBD2; size: .; J: TRBJ2-2; DNA: TGTGCCTGGCTTAGCGGGAGTGGGAACACCGGGGAGCTGTTTTTT; CDR3: CAWLSGSGNTGELFF
V: TRBV29-1; D: TRBD2; size: once; J: TRBJ2-1; DNA: TGCAGCGCTCCCCAGCGGGAGCGCTCCTACAATGAGCAGTTCTTC; CDR3: CSAPQRERSYNEQFF
V: TRBV18; D: TRBD2; size: .; J: TRBJ2-1; DNA: TGTGCCAGCTCCCTTGCGGGAGGGGGGAGGAAGAATGAGCAGTTCTTC; CDR3: CASSLAGGGRKNEQFF
V: TRBV5-1; D: .; size: .; J: TRBJ2-1; DNA: TGCGCCAGCAGCTTGTCGGTAGCGGCTAGTCGGATCAATGAGCAGTTCTTC; CDR3: CASSLSVAASRINEQFF
V: TRBV4-2; D: TRBD2; size: .; J: TRBJ2-7; DNA: TGTGCCAGCAGCCAAGTGGGAGGGGACTCCTACGAGCAGTACTTC; CDR3: CASSQVGGDSYEQYF
V: TRBV10-3; D: TRBD1; size: .; J: TRBJ2-7; DNA: TGTGCCATCAGTGGAGATGAGGGGACAGGGCACTACGAGCAGTACTTC; CDR3: CAISGDEGTGHYEQYF
V: TRBV15; D: TRBD2; size: .; J: TRBJ2-1; DNA: TGTGCCACCAGCAGATTTACCGGGACTAGCGGGAGGGTGGGCAATGAGCAGTTCTTC; CDR3: CATSRFTGTSGRVGNEQFF
V: TRBV7-3; D: TRBD2; size: .; J: TRBJ2-3; DNA: TGTGCCAGCAGCTTAGACGGGAGGATGACAGATACGCAGTATTTT; CDR3: CASSLDGRMTDTQYF